This TCR beta chain was captured by sequencing in a study of blood T cells in healthy people across ages. General study points: More naive CD4+ cells and higher diversity marked long-lived donors relative to aged donors.

Combining a sample-barcoded 5' primer with a J-beta primer mix, a second PCR ran for about 7 to 11 cycles. Unique molecular identifiers of 12 random nucleotides labeled each cDNA. TCRdb re-called the 5' RACE reads with MiXCR, one entry per CDR3 protein. The sample contains some 1 million distinct CDR3 sequences, 45% of which appear only once. This clonotype was seen a single time. The target antigen is unknown. PBMCs were isolated at a quantity of at least 7 million per sample. The CDR3 sequence is 18 residues long. Per the germline V gene, CDR1 is MDHEN and CDR2 is SYDVKM. Sequencing used blood. The sequence was obtained from a woman aged 55-70 years in good health. This sequence joins TRBV28 and TRBJ2-4; 13 nucleotides agree with TRBD2. Gene TRBJ2-7 matches the end of the DNA better, so the J call may be wrong. CDR3 bases: TGTGCCAGCAGAGCCCCTAACCTCGGACTAGCGGGAGTAGGCGAGCAGTACTTC. Its translation: CASRAPNLGLAGVGEQYF.